The rows below give T cell receptor beta chains drawn from one sample of a study of cytomegalovirus exposure and HLA in healthy donors. Data came from immunoSEQ multiplex PCR; TCRdb stores just in-frame clones and leaves some out. The sample table sets out 150,000 to 200,000 clones. Material: PBMCs. These receptors all come from a woman in her sixties in good health and CMV-seronegative. CDR3s include the opening cysteine and the closing phenylalanine or tryptophan. A D gene is named only where the DNA matches it firmly.

V: TRBV14; D: TRBD1; length: 13; J: TRBJ1-1; DNA: TGTGCCAGCAGCCAACTTGGGACAGGGAGGCCTTTCTTT; CDR3: CASSQLGTGRPFF
V: TRBV5-1; D: TRBD2; length: 14; J: TRBJ2-5; DNA: TGCGCCAGCAGCTGGGGACTAGCCACAGAGACCCAGTACTTC; CDR3: CASSWGLATETQYF
V: TRBV6-6; D: .; length: 15; J: TRBJ2-7; DNA: TGTGCCAGCAGTTCGGAAACTCTCAGGGTTGGGGAGCAGTACTTC; CDR3: CASSSETLRVGEQYF
V: TRBV27; D: .; length: 15; J: TRBJ1-3; DNA: TGTGCCAGCAGTTTATCCTCTCCCTCTGGAAACACCATATATTTT; CDR3: CASSLSSPSGNTIYF
V: TRBV29-1; D: .; length: 13; J: TRBJ2-1; DNA: TGCAGCGTTGTCGGACAGACCTACAATGAGCAGTTCTTC; CDR3: CSVVGQTYNEQFF
V: TRBV19; D: .; length: 15; J: TRBJ1-1; DNA: TGTGCCAGTAGTAAGGTTCGGGGGGTGGGCACTGAAGCTTTCTTT; CDR3: CASSKVRGVGTEAFF
V: TRBV19; D: TRBD1; length: 14; J: TRBJ2-7; DNA: TGTGCCAGTGCTGACAGGGGTATGTCCTACGAGCAGTACTTC; CDR3: CASADRGMSYEQYF
V: TRBV11-2; D: .; length: 14; J: TRBJ1-1; DNA: TGTGCCAGCAGCCCCACACGAGGGAACACTGAAGCTTTCTTT; CDR3: CASSPTRGNTEAFF
V: TRBV7-9; D: .; length: 12; J: TRBJ1-2; DNA: TGTGCCAGCAGCTTAGAGGGGTATGGCTACACCTTC; CDR3: CASSLEGYGYTF
V: TRBV7-9; D: TRBD2; length: 15; J: TRBJ2-1; DNA: TGTGCCAGCAGCTTCGAGGGGACGCGGGGGAATGAGCAGTTCTTC; CDR3: CASSFEGTRGNEQFF
V: TRBV2; D: .; length: 17; J: TRBJ2-7; DNA: TGTGCCAGCAGTGGTTTAGGGGCTACTAGCAAGGCCTACGAGCAGTACTTC; CDR3: CASSGLGATSKAYEQYF
V: TRBV7-6; D: TRBD2; length: 19; J: TRBJ2-3; DNA: TGTGCCAGCAGCTTACCTCGACTAGCGGGGACCTCTAGCACAGATACGCAGTATTTT; CDR3: CASSLPRLAGTSSTDTQYF